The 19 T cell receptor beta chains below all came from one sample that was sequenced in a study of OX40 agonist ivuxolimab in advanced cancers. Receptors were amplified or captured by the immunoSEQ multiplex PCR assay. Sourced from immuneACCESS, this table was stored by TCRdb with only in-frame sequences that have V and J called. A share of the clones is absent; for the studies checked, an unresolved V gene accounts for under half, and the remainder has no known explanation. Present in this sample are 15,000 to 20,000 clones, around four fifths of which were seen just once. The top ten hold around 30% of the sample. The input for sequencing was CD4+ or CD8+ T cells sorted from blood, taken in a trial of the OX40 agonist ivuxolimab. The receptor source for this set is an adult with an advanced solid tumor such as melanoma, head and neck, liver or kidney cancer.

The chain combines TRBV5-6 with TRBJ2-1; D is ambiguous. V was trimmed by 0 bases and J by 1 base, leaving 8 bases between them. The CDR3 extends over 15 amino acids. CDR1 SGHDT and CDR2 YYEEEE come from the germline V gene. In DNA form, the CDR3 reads TGTGCCAGCAGCTTGGGGGCTTATTCCTACAATGAGCAGTTCTTC. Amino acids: CASSLGAYSYNEQFF.

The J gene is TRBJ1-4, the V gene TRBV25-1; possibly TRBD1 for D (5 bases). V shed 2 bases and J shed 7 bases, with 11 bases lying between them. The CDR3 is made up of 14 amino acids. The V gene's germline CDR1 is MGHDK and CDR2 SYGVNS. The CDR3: CASSEAGSGEKLFF. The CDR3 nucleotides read TGTGCCAGCAGTGAAGCAGGGTCGGGTGAAAAACTGTTTTTT.

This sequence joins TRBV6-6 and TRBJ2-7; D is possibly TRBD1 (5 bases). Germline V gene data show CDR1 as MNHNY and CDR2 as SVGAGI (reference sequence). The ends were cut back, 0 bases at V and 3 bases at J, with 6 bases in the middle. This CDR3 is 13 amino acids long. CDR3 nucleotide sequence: TGTGCCAGCAGTTACTCTCAGGGCTACGAGCAGTACTTC. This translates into CASSYSQGYEQYF.

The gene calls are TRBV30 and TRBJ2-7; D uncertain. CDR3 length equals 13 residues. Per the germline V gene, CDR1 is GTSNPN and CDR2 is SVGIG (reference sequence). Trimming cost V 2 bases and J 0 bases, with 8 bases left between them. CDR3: CAWSLGISYEQYF. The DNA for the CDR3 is TGTGCCTGGAGTCTGGGGATCTCCTACGAGCAGTACTTC.

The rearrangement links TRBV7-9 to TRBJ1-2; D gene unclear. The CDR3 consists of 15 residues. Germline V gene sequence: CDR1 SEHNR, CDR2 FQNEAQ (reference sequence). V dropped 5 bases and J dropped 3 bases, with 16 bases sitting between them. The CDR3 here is CASSPTPRGDYGYTF. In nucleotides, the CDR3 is TGTGCCAGCAGCCCAACCCCCCGGGGTGACTATGGCTACACCTTC. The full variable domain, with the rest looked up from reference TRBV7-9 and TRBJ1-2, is DTGVSQNPRHKITKRGQNVTFRCDPISEHNRLYWYRQTLGQGPEFLTYFQNEAQLEKSRLLSDRFSAERPKGSFSTLEIQRTEQGDSAMYLCASSPTPRGDYGYTFGSGTRLTVV.

The CDR3 bases are TGTGCCAGCAGTTACCTCGGGGGTTACTATGGCTACACCTTC. Amino acid sequence: CASSYLGGYYGYTF. The genes are TRBV6-5 and TRBJ1-2; tentative D call: TRBD1 (5 bases). Trimming pared 2 bases from V and 3 bases from J, leaving 10 bases between. The CDR3 runs 14 residues. Germline values: CDR1 MNHEY, CDR2 SVGAGI.

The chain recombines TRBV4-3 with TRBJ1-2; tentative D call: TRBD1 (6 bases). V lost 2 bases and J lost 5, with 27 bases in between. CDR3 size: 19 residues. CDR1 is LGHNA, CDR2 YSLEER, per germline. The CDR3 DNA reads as TGCGCCAGCAGCCAACCGCCGCCCGGGGGCTGGGGATCAGGGTATGGCTACACCTTC. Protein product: CASSQPPPGGWGSGYGYTF.

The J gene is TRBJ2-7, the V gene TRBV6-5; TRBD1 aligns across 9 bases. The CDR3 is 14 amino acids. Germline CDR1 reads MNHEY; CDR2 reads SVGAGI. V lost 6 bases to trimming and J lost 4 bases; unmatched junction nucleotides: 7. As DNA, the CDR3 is TGTGCCAGCAGCTTGGACAGGGGTCTTTACGAGCAGTACTTC. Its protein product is CASSLDRGLYEQYF.

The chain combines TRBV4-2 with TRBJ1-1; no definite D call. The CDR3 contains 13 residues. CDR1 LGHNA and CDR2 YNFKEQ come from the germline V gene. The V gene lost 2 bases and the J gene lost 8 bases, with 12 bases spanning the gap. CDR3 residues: CASSQTEGEEAFF. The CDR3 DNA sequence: TGTGCCAGCAGCCAAACGGAGGGCGAAGAAGCTTTCTTT.

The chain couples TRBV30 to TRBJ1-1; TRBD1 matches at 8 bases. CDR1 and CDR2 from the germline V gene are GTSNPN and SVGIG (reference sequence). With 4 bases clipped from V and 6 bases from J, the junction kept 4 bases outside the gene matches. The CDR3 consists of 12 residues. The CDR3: CAWTQGGPEAFF. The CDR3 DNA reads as TGTGCCTGGACACAGGGGGGCCCTGAAGCTTTCTTT.

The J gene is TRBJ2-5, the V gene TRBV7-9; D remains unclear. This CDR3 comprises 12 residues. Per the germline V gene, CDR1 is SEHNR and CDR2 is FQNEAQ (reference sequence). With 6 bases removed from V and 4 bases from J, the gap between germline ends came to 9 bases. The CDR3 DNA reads TGTGCCAGCAGTCTGCCTAGAGAGACCCAGTACTTC. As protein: CASSLPRETQYF.

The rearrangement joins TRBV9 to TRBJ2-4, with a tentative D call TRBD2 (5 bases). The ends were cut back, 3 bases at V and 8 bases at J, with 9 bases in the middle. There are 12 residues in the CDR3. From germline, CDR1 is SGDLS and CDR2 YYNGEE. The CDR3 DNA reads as TGTGCCAGCAGCGACTTCGGGGACATTCAGTACTTC. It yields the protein CASSDFGDIQYF.

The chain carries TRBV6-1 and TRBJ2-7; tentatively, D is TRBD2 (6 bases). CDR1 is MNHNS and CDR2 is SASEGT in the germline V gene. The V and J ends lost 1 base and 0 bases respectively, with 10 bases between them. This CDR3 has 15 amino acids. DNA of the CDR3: TGTGCCAGCAGTGAAGTTCCTAGCGCCTCCTACGAGCAGTACTTC. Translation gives CASSEVPSASYEQYF.

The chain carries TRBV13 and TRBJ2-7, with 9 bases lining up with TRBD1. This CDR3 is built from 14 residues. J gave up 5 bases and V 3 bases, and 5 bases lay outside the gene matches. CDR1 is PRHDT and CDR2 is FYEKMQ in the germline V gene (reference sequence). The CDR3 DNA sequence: TGTGCCAGCAGCTTCCGGGACAGGGACCACGAGCAGTACTTC. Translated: CASSFRDRDHEQYF.

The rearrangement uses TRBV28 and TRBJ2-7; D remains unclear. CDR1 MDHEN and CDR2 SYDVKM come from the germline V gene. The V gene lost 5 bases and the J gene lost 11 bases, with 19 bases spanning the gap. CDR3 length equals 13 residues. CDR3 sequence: CASSHGDGQAKYF. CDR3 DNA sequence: TGTGCCAGCAGTCACGGTGACGGGCAAGCGAAGTACTTC.

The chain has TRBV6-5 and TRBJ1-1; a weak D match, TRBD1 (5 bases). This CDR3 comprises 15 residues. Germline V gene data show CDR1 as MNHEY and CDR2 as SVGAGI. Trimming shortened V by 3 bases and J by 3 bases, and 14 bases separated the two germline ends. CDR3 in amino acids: CASSYGDLPDTEAFF. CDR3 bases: TGTGCCAGCAGTTATGGGGACCTTCCAGACACTGAAGCTTTCTTT.

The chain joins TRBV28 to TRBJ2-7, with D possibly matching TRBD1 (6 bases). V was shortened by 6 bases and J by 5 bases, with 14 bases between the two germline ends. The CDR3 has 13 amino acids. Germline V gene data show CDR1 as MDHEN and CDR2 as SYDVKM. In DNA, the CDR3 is TGTGCCAGCAGCCTACAGGGTTGGGACGAGCAGTACTTC. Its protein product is CASSLQGWDEQYF.

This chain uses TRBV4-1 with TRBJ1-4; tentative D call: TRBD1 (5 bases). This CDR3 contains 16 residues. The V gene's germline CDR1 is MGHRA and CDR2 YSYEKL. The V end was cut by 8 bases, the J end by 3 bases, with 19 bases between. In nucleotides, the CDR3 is TGCGCCAGCGGGAGGGACGGACTGACAGCTAATGAAAAACTGTTTTTT. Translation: CASGRDGLTANEKLFF.

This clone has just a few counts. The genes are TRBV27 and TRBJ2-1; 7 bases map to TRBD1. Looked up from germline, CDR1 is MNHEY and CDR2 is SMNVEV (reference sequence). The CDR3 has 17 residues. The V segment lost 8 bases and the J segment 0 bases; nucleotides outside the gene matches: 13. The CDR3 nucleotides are TGTGCCAGCTTTCAAGGGGGACAGCTTAGCTCCTACAATGAGCAGTTCTTC. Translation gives CASFQGGQLSSYNEQFF.